The 6 T cell receptor beta chains reported below all come from one sample, sequenced in a study of blood T cell repertoires in COVID-19. Clones were sequenced by immunoSEQ multiplex PCR, and TCRdb holds only the in-frame ones, with some missing. The profile shows about 190,000 clones, around 84% of them singletons. The specimen was peripheral blood. The origin of the receptors is a man aged 25-45 years with active or convalescent COVID-19.

Here the CDR3 reads CASSKQGVSQPQHF. CDR3 DNA sequence: TGTGCCAGCAGTAAACAGGGAGTTAGTCAGCCCCAGCATTTT. V is TRBV6-6 and J is TRBJ1-5, with D perhaps matching TRBD1 (6 bases). This CDR3 contains 14 residues. From germline, CDR1 is MNHNY and CDR2 SVGAGI (reference sequence). The V end lost 5 bases, the J end lost 6 bases, and 14 bases lay between the germline ends.

The chain carries TRBV4-1 and TRBJ1-4, with D maybe TRBD1 (5 bases). V was trimmed by 3 bases and J by 5 bases, leaving 13 bases between them. CDR3 size: 15 residues. The germline CDR1 and CDR2 sequences are MGHRA and YSYEKL. The CDR3 region is CASSHVAGRNEKLFF. CDR3 DNA: TGCGCCAGCAGCCACGTCGCGGGGCGGAATGAAAAACTGTTTTTT.

The V call is TRBV7-8, the J call TRBJ1-2; a weak D match, TRBD1 (5 bases). Germline V gene data show CDR1 as SGHVS and CDR2 as FQNEAQ. The CDR3 loop spans 15 amino acids. V was trimmed by 5 bases and J by 4 bases, leaving 17 bases between them. The chain's CDR3 is CASSPFEGVGYGYTF. In DNA form, the CDR3 reads TGTGCCAGCAGCCCTTTTGAAGGGGTTGGCTATGGCTACACCTTC.

This clone was counted once. V and J are TRBV6-2 or TRBV6-3 and TRBJ2-1, with TRBD2 matching over 10 bases. Germline CDR1 MNHEY, CDR2 SVGEGT. This CDR3 is 15 amino acids long. Unmatched junction bases numbered 6, after V lost 6 bases and J lost 4 bases. CDR3 sequence reads: CASSLGLAEYNEQFF. In DNA form, the CDR3 reads TGTGCCAGCAGCCTCGGACTAGCGGAATACAATGAGCAGTTCTTC.

V is TRBV6-5 and J is TRBJ1-2; 7 bases map to TRBD1. Germline V lookup: CDR1 MNHEY, CDR2 SVGAGI. This CDR3 region has 15 residues. V gave up 4 bases and J gave up 4 bases; unmatched junction bases: 9. CDR3 loop: CASSLTGDRFYGYTF. CDR3 coding DNA: TGTGCCAGCAGTTTAACAGGGGATCGTTTCTATGGCTACACCTTC.

The chain recombines TRBV5-1 with TRBJ2-1, with a tentative D call TRBD2 (6 bases). V was pared by 7 bases and J by 0 bases, with 14 bases between. Germline assignment: CDR1 SGHRS and CDR2 YFSETQ. The CDR3 runs to 15 residues. The CDR3 reads CASGTRDSSYNEQFF. CDR3 DNA sequence: TGCGCCAGCGGGACTCGGGACTCCTCCTACAATGAGCAGTTCTTC.